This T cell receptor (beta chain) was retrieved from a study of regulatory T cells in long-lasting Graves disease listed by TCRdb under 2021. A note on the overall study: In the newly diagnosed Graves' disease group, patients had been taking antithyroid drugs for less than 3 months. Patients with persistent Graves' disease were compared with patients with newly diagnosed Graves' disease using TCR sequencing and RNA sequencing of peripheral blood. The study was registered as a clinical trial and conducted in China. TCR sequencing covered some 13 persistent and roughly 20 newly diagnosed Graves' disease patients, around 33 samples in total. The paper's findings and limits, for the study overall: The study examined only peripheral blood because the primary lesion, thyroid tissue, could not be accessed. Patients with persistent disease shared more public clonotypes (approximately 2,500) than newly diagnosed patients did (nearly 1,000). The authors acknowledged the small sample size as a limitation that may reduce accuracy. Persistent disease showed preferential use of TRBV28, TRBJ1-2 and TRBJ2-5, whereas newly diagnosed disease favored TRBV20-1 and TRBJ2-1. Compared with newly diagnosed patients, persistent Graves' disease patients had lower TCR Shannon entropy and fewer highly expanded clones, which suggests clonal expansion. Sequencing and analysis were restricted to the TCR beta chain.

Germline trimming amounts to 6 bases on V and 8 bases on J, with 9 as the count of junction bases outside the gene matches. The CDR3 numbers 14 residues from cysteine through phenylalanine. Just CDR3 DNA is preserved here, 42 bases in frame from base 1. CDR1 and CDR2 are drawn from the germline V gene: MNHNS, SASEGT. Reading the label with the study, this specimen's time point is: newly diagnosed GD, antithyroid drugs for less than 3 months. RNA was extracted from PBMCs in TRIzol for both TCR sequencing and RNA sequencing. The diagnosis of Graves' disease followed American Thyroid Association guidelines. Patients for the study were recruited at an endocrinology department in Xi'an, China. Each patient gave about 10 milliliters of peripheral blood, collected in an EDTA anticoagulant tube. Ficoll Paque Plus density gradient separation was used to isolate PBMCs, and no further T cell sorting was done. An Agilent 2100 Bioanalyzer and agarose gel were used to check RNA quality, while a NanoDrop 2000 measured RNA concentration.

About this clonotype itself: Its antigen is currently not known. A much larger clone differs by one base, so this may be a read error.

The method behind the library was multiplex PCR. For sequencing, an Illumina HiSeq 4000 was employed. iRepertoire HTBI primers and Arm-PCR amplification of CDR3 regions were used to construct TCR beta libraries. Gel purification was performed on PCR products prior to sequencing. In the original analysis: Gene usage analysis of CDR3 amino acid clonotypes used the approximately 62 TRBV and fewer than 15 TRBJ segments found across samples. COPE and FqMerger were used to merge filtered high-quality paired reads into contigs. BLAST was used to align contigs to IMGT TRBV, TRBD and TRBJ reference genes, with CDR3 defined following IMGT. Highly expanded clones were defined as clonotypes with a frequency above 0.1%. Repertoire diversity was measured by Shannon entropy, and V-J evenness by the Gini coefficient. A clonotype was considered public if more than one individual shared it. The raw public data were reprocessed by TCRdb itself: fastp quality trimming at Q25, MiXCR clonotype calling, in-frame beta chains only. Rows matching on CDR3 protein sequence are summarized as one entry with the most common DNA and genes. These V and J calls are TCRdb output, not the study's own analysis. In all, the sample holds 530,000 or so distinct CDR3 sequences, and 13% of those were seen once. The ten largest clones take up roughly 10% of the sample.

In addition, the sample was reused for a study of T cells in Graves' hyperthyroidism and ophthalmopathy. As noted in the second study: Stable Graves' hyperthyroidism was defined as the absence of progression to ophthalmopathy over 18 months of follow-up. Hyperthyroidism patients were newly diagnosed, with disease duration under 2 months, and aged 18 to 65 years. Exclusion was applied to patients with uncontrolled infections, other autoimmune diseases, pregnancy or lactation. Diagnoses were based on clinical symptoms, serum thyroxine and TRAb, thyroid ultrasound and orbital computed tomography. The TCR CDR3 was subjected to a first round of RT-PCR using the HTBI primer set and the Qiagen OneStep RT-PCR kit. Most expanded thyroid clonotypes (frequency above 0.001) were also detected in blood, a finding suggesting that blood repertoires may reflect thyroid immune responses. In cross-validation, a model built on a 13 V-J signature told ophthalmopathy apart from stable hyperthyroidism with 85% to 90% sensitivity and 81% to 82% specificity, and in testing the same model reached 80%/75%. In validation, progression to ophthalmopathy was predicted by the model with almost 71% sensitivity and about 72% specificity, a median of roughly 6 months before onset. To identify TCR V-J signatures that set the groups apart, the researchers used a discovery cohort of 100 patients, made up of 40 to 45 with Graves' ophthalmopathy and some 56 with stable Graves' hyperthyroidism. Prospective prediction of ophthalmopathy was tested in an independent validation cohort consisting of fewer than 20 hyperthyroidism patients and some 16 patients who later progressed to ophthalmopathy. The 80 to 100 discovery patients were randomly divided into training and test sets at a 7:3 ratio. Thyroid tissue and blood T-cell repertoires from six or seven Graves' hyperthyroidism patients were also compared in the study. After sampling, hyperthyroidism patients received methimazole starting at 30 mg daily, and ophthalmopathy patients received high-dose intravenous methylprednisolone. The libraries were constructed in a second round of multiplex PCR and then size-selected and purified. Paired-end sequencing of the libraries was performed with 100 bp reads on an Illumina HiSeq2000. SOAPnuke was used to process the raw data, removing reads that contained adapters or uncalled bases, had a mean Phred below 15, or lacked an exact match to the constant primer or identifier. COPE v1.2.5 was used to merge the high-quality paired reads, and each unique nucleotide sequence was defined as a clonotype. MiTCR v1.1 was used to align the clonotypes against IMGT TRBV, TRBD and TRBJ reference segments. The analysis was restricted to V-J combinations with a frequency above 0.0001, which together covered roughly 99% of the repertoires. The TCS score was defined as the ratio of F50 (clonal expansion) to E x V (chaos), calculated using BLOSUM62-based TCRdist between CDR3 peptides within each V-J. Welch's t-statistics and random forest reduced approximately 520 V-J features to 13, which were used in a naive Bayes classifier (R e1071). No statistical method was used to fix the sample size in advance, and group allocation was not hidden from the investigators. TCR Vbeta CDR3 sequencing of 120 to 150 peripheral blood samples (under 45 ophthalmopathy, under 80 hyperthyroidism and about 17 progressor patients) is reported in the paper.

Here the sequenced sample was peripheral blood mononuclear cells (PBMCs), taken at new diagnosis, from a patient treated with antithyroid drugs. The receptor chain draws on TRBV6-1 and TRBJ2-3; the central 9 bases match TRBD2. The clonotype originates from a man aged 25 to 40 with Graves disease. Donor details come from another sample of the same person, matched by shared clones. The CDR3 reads CASRLAGAAGTQYF. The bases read TGTGCCAGCAGATTAGCGGGAGCGGCAGGTACGCAGTATTTT.